In this sample, the clone carrying this T cell receptor (beta chain) turned up a few times. These data come from a study of T cells in Graves' hyperthyroidism and ophthalmopathy. TCR beta CDR3 region amplification was performed from RNA transcripts. HTBI primers were employed in a first-round RT-PCR of the TCR CDR3. TCRdb reprocessed the multiplex PCR reads with MiXCR, giving one entry per CDR3 protein. The sample holds roughly 570,000 distinct CDR3 sequences, 15% to 19% seen once. Trimming took 0 bases from V and 14 from J, leaving 16 bases between them. Germline CDR1 reads LGHNA; CDR2 reads YSLEER. The CDR3 has 14 amino acids.

The chain has TRBV4-3 and TRBJ1-4; D gene unclear. The sample was blood. The origin of this receptor is a woman under 40 with Graves' hyperthyroidism. The CDR3 nucleotides are TGCGCCAGCAGCCAAGATCTGGCGGACGCTCCCCTGTTTTTT. Its protein is CASSQDLADAPLFF.